This entry concerns a single T cell receptor beta chain. CDR1 and CDR2 (germline): MDHEN, SYDVKM. The length of the CDR3 is 13 residues. The germline V and J ends were trimmed by 2 bases and 6 bases, with 10 bases remaining between them. This record belongs to a study of T cell responses to AZD1222 COVID-19 vaccine. Sequencing used immunoSEQ multiplex PCR; TCRdb keeps in-frame clones, though not all of them. The ten top clones account for 2.2%, within a sample of under 150,000 clones. The sample comprised peripheral blood. The sequence came from an adult in good health. The chain links TRBV28 to TRBJ1-1, with TRBD1 as a possible D gene (5 bases). CDR3 loop: CASSLGRGPEAFF. In DNA form, the CDR3 reads TGTGCCAGCAGTTTAGGGAGGGGACCTGAAGCTTTCTTT.